This record covers a single T cell receptor beta chain. The CDR3 is 13 amino acids. Germline V gives CDR1 SGHTA, CDR2 FQGNSA. V was clipped by 0 bases and J by 3 bases, with 5 bases between them. Authors' analysis steps: Scientists estimated how many nucleated cells there were by amplifying reference gene primers. The data were produced by immunoSEQ multiplex PCR, yet TCRdb's version contains in-frame clones alone and is incomplete. D and trimming come from the DNA, and the V and J calls and clone size come from that table. Of over 95,000 clones listed, about four fifths are singletons. These data belong to a study of blood T cell repertoires in COVID-19. Across the whole study: Collection of acute and convalescent COVID-19 samples took place in the United States, Italy and Spain. The analysed material was cDNA or gDNA that came from T cells, B-cell-depleted T cells, or PBMCs.

This chain links TRBV7-2 with TRBJ2-5; no clear D. This TCR was recovered from a woman aged 55-70 years with acute or convalescent COVID-19. The material sequenced was peripheral blood. The CDR3 region has the DNA TGTGCCAGCAGCTTAGCGGCGGAAGAGACCCAGTACTTC. This sequence encodes CASSLAAEETQYF. Full variable domain (missing parts from reference TRBV7-2 and TRBJ2-5): GAGVSQSPSNKVTEKGKDVELRCDPISGHTALYWYRQSLGQGLEFLIYFQGNSAPDKSGLPSDRFSAERTGGSVSTLTIQRTQQEDSAVYLCASSLAAEETQYFGPGTRLLVL.